This TCR beta chain was recovered during a study of shared clonotypes between healthy human individuals. Study in general: In total, the donors were a couple of women and a few men aged 18 to 49.

Only in-frame clones appear in the TCRdb table, and some are missing; sequencing was by immunoSEQ multiplex PCR. Of about 520,000 clones listed, about 96% are singletons. Germline CDR1 is LNHDA and CDR2 is SQIVND (reference sequence). This CDR3 has 15 residues. V lost 5 bases, J lost 6 bases, and 16 bases lay in between. This sequence joins TRBV19 and TRBJ1-4; D gene uncertain. The clonotype comes from a woman in her 30s in good health. The sample was naive CD4+ T cells sorted from blood. Subset described: CD45RA+ positively selected. This CDR3 reads CASSVGLFFDEKLFF. Written as DNA, the CDR3 is TGTGCCAGTAGTGTCGGACTATTTTTCGATGAAAAACTGTTTTTT.